This entry describes one T cell receptor (beta chain). Per the original methods: Amplifying reference gene primers gave estimates of nucleated cell counts. The data were produced by immunoSEQ multiplex PCR, yet TCRdb's version contains in-frame clones alone and is incomplete. V and J calls and clone size are given by that table; D and trimming were obtained from the DNA. The sample shows about 500,000 clones, approximately 91% of them seen only once. Germline V gene lookup returns CDR1 LNHDA and CDR2 SQIVND (reference sequence). The J segment lost 6 bases and the V segment lost 3 bases, leaving 5 bases of the junction unmatched. The CDR3 sequence is 14 residues long. This record belongs to a study of blood T cell repertoires in COVID-19. The overall study: Samples representing acute and convalescent COVID-19 were sourced from the United States, Italy and Spain. PBMCs, B-cell-depleted T cells, or T cells provided the cDNA or gDNA that made up the material.

The Seattle patients joined while their infection was active and were tracked longitudinally afterward. The rearrangement uses TRBV19 and TRBJ2-1; 7 nucleotides match TRBD1. Sequencing input: peripheral blood. The sequence was collected from a woman in her forties or fifties with COVID-19, enrolled during active disease. CDR3 region: CASSIGAGGNEQFF. As DNA, the CDR3 is TGTGCCAGTAGTATTGGGGCAGGGGGCAATGAGCAGTTCTTC.